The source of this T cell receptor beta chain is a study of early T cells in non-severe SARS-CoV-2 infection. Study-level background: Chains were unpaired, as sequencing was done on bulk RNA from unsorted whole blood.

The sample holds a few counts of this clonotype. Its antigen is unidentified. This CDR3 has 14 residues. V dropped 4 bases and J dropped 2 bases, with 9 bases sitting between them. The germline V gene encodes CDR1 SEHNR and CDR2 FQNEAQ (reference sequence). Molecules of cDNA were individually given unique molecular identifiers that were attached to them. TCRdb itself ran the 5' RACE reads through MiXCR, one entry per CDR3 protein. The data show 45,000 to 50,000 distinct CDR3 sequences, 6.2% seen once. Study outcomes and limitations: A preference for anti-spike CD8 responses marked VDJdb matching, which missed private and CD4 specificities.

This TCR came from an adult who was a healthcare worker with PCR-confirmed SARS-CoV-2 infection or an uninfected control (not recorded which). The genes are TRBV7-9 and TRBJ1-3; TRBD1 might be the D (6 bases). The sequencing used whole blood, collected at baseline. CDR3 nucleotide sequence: TGTGCCAGCAGCTCACAGGGTGCTGGAAACACCATATATTTT. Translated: CASSSQGAGNTIYF.